Below, 18 T cell receptor beta chains from the same sample are listed, as sequenced in a study of blood T cell repertoires in COVID-19. Produced via immunoSEQ multiplex PCR; TCRdb's table is partial and in-frame only. The sample yields 150,000 to 200,000 clones, roughly nine tenths seen once. Sequenced input: PBMCs or T cells enriched from blood (not recorded which). These receptors all stem from a woman aged 18-35 years who had recovered from COVID-19.

The genes are TRBV6-5 and TRBJ1-3; D is undetermined. V lost 0 bases and J lost 5, with 11 bases in between. From germline, CDR1 is MNHEY and CDR2 SVGAGI. This CDR3 has 15 amino acids. The CDR3 loop is CASSYSMSARNTIYF. Here the CDR3 DNA reads TGTGCCAGCAGTTACTCGATGTCAGCGAGAAACACCATATATTTT.

V and J are TRBV6-5 and TRBJ1-6; tentatively, D is TRBD1 (6 bases). CDR1 MNHEY and CDR2 SVGAGI come from the germline V gene. The CDR3 extends over 16 amino acids. With 3 bases removed from V and 5 bases from J, the gap between germline ends came to 14 bases. The CDR3 protein is CASSYSGGGNNSPLHF. The CDR3 DNA is TGTGCCAGCAGTTATTCGGGGGGCGGGAATAATTCACCCCTCCACTTT.

The V call is TRBV30, the J call TRBJ1-2, with 8 bases fitting TRBD1. J was trimmed by 4 bases and V by 3 bases; bases with no gene match: 10. The CDR3 has 15 residues. The germline gives CDR1 GTSNPN, CDR2 SVGIG (reference sequence). CDR3 nucleotides: TGTGCCTGGAGCGACCCCGGGACAGGAGCCTATGGCTACACCTTC. Its protein is CAWSDPGTGAYGYTF.

This clone was recorded only once. The J gene is TRBJ2-2, the V gene TRBV5-4, with a weak D call TRBD2 (6 bases). Per the germline V gene, CDR1 is SGHNT and CDR2 is YYREEE (reference sequence). Trimming shortened V by 0 bases and J by 5 bases, and 17 bases separated the two germline ends. The CDR3 contains 17 residues. Here the CDR3 reads CASSLAAGQGGTGELFF. The CDR3 bases are TGTGCCAGCAGCTTGGCCGCGGGGCAGGGTGGGACCGGGGAGCTGTTTTTT.

The CDR3 DNA reads as TGTGCCAGCAGAGCCCAGGGAGGGACAGGGACTAATGGCTACACCTTC. This gives the protein CASRAQGGTGTNGYTF. The J gene is TRBJ1-2, the V gene TRBV6-4; 9 nucleotides agree with TRBD1. This CDR3 is built from 16 residues. Germline-derived CDR1 and CDR2 are MRHNA and SNTAGT. J gave up 6 bases and V 6 bases, and 14 bases lay outside the gene matches.

The rearrangement links TRBV30 to TRBJ1-4, with TRBD1 matching 11 bases. V was clipped by 5 bases and J by 8 bases; unmatched bases: 4. Germline lookup yields CDR1 GTSNPN and CDR2 SVGIG (reference sequence). This CDR3 has 13 residues. This CDR3 is CAWRDRGEEKLFF. As DNA, the CDR3 is TGTGCCTGGCGGGACAGGGGGGAAGAAAAACTGTTTTTT.

The V gene is TRBV19, the J gene TRBJ1-2; D may be TRBD1 (6 bases). V was clipped by 5 bases and J by 5 bases, with 15 bases between them. Germline assignment: CDR1 LNHDA and CDR2 SQIVND (reference sequence). There are 14 residues in the CDR3. The CDR3 sequence is CASSATDRDYGYTF. CDR3 DNA sequence: TGTGCCAGTAGTGCCACGGACAGAGATTATGGCTACACCTTC.

This rearrangement joins TRBV19 to TRBJ1-3; D call uncertain. The CDR3 contains 15 residues. Germline V gene sequence: CDR1 LNHDA, CDR2 SQIVND (reference sequence). V lost 6 bases to trimming and J lost 0 bases, with 12 bases between them. The CDR3 protein is CASRVFGSSGNTIYF. The CDR3 DNA is TGTGCCAGTAGAGTTTTTGGTAGCTCTGGAAACACCATATATTTT.

The V gene is TRBV9, the J gene TRBJ2-5; D is unresolved. The CDR3 runs to 15 residues. Looked up from germline, CDR1 is SGDLS and CDR2 is YYNGEE. The ends were cut back, 3 bases at V and 7 bases at J, with 19 bases in the middle. CDR3 protein: CASSALPELVGTQYF. As DNA, the CDR3 is TGTGCCAGCAGCGCCCTCCCCGAACTTGTCGGGACCCAGTACTTC.

This clone was seen once. The V gene is TRBV7-9, the J gene TRBJ1-1, with D hard to call. V gave up 5 bases and J gave up 0 bases, with 10 bases separating them. This CDR3 region has 14 residues. Germline V gene lookup returns CDR1 SEHNR and CDR2 FQNEAQ (reference sequence). CDR3 bases: TGTGCCAGCAGCCCCCGGGATGTGAACACTGAAGCTTTCTTT. Translation: CASSPRDVNTEAFF.

J is TRBJ1-1 and V is TRBV9, with D possibly TRBD1 on 5 matching bases. This CDR3 is built from 13 residues. Germline CDR1 SGDLS, CDR2 YYNGEE. The ends were cut back, 2 bases at V and 1 base at J, with 6 bases in the middle. The CDR3 DNA follows: TGTGCCAGCAGCGTTGACAGGAACACTGAAGCTTTCTTT. Residues: CASSVDRNTEAFF.

This clone is a singleton in its sample. V and J are TRBV4-1 and TRBJ2-1; TRBD1 matches 8 bases. This CDR3 has 14 amino acids. V gave up 3 bases and J gave up 8 bases; unmatched junction bases: 6. Germline CDR1 MGHRA, CDR2 YSYEKL. The CDR3 region is CASSQDKQGDEQFF. CDR3 nucleotides: TGCGCCAGCAGCCAGGATAAACAGGGGGATGAGCAGTTCTTC.

A word on this clone: Other DNA sequences within the sample encode an identical CDR3. The rearrangement uses TRBV14 and TRBJ1-2, with D possibly being TRBD1 (6 bases). Trimming took 3 bases from V and 5 from J, leaving 13 bases between them. Germline CDR1 is SGHDN and CDR2 is FVKESK. The CDR3 loop spans 14 amino acids. CDR3 in DNA: TGTGCCAGCAGCCAGGGCACAGGGTCTTATGGCTACACCTTC. Encoded protein: CASSQGTGSYGYTF. Looking up the rest from reference TRBV14 and TRBJ1-2 gives the full variable domain: EAGVTQFPSHSVIEKGQTVTLRCDPISGHDNLYWYRRVMGKEIKFLLHFVKESKQDESGMPNNRFLAERTGGTYSTLKVQPAELEDSGVYFCASSQGTGSYGYTFGSGTRLTVV.

The chain recombines TRBV6-5 with TRBJ1-2, with no clear D. This CDR3 contains 15 residues. Germline CDR1 reads MNHEY; CDR2 reads SVGAGI. V was cut by 0 bases and J by 6 bases, with 14 bases left in between. CDR3 region: CASSYSNRGSNGYTF. CDR3 in DNA: TGTGCCAGCAGTTACTCGAACAGAGGGTCCAATGGCTACACCTTC.

The gene calls are TRBV5-1 and TRBJ1-1; D gene unclear. CDR3 length: 16 residues. The germline V gene encodes CDR1 SGHRS and CDR2 YFSETQ. Trimming stripped 4 bases from V and 1 base from J, with 17 bases between. In DNA, the CDR3 is TGCGCCAGCAGCCTGAATCCCAGACAATCGAACACTGAAGCTTTCTTT. The encoded protein is CASSLNPRQSNTEAFF.

This chain links TRBV10-3 with TRBJ1-1; D unclear. Between the trimmed V and J ends, which lost 4 bases and 6 bases, there was a span of 9 bases. This CDR3 has 12 residues. Germline V lookup: CDR1 ENHRY, CDR2 SYGVKD. CDR3 residues: CAISVEGAEAFF. The CDR3, as DNA: TGTGCCATCAGTGTAGAGGGAGCTGAAGCTTTCTTT.

The chain joins TRBV7-9 to TRBJ2-7; 11 positions agree with TRBD2. The CDR3 contains 15 residues. J gave up 5 bases and V 1 base, and 4 bases lay outside the gene matches. Looked up from germline, CDR1 is SEHNR and CDR2 is FQNEAQ (reference sequence). CDR3 in amino acids: CASSLGLAGGHEQYF. DNA of the CDR3: TGTGCCAGCAGCTTAGGCCTAGCGGGGGGTCACGAGCAGTACTTC.

This clone has a handful of counts. The gene calls are TRBV19 and TRBJ2-2, with TRBD2 as a possible D gene (5 bases). Trimming removed 7 bases at V and 8 bases at J, with 17 bases between. The CDR3 spans 14 residues. Per the germline V gene, CDR1 is LNHDA and CDR2 is SQIVND (reference sequence). Here the CDR3 DNA reads TGTGCCAGTAAGGAGGCGGTCCCTCCTGGGGAGCTGTTTTTT. Translating gives CASKEAVPPGELFF.